A single T cell receptor beta chain is shown here with its context. The CDR3 consists of 15 residues. Per germline, CDR1 SGHRS and CDR2 YFSETQ. V gave up 2 bases and J gave up 5 bases; unmatched junction bases: 9. The entry originates in a study of cytomegalovirus exposure and HLA in healthy donors. The data were produced by immunoSEQ multiplex PCR, yet TCRdb's version contains in-frame clones alone and is incomplete. The repertoire has over 150,000 clones, 70% to 85% of them found once; the top ten carry under 15%. The TCR originated in a woman aged 25 to 39 in good health and CMV-seropositive. The chain recombines TRBV5-1 with TRBJ2-7; TRBD1 matches 8 bases. Sequencing used PBMCs. CDR3 sequence reads: CASSLGQGKDHEQYF. The CDR3 DNA reads TGCGCCAGCAGCTTAGGACAGGGTAAAGACCACGAGCAGTACTTC. The entire variable domain, with the rest obtained from reference TRBV5-1 and TRBJ2-7, is as follows: KAGVTQTPRYLIKTRGQQVTLSCSPISGHRSVSWYQQTPGQGLQFLFEYFSETQRNKGNFPGRFSGRQFSNSRSEMNVSTLELGDSALYLCASSLGQGKDHEQYFGPGTRLTVT.